Sequencing of this T cell receptor (beta chain) was carried out in a study of blood T cell repertoires in COVID-19. Study context: In each case, the material was cDNA or gDNA derived from T cells, B-cell-depleted T cells, or PBMCs.

Adults between roughly 18 and 95 years of age took part from some 25 US areas. Among Cohort 3 donors, those recovered had two negative PCRs, clearance, or symptom resolution. Original methodology: Amplification of reference gene primers was used by the study to estimate nucleated cell counts. The repertoire was sequenced with immunoSEQ multiplex PCR; TCRdb's copy has only in-frame clones and lacks some. Clonal size and the V and J genes are those of that table, whereas D and trimming came from the DNA. The table has approximately 440,000 clones, 90% seen once. This TCR was sampled from a man between 18 and 35 years old who had recovered from COVID-19. Sequenced: PBMCs or T cells enriched from blood (not recorded which).

In DNA form, the CDR3 reads TGTGCCAGCAGGGGATGGGGGGAGCAGAGCCGCACAGATACGCAGTATTTT. It is translated as CASRGWGEQSRTDTQYF. The chain combines TRBV28 with TRBJ2-3, with D possibly matching TRBD2 (6 bases). Germline V gene data show CDR1 as MDHEN and CDR2 as SYDVKM. The CDR3 spans 17 residues. The germline V and J ends were trimmed by 6 bases and 1 base, with 20 bases remaining between them.